The rows below give T cell receptor beta chains drawn from one sample of a study of cytomegalovirus exposure and HLA in healthy donors. Method: immunoSEQ multiplex PCR; TCRdb's copy keeps in-frame clones and lacks some. The sample holds 150,000 to 200,000 clones, approximately 80% seen once. Sequenced input: PBMCs. Receptor source: a male donor in good health and CMV-seronegative. The CDR3 runs from the conserved cysteine through the conserved F or W. D genes are given only for firm matches. Size is stated for part of the rows, as once, few or many counts, or as a class when the clone is expanded.

D gene | clone size | J gene | V gene | CDR3 protein | CDR3 DNA
NA | NA | TRBJ2-5 | TRBV30 | CAWNGLGDIQETQYF | TGTGCCTGGAACGGACTGGGCGACATCCAAGAGACCCAGTACTTC
TRBD1 | NA | TRBJ2-1 | TRBV6-5 | CASRRTGGNNEQFF | TGTGCCAGCAGAAGGACAGGGGGCAACAATGAGCAGTTCTTC
NA | NA | TRBJ1-1 | TRBV7-2 | CASSLGGRAEAFF | TGTGCCAGCAGCTTAGGGGGCAGAGCTGAAGCTTTCTTT
NA | NA | TRBJ2-7 | TRBV19 | CASSRGSHEQYF | TGTGCCAGTAGTCGAGGTAGCCACGAGCAGTACTTC
NA | NA | TRBJ1-4 | TRBV6-1 | CASRPQQGSNEKLFF | TGTGCCAGCAGGCCGCAACAGGGTTCTAATGAAAAACTGTTTTTT
TRBD2 | NA | TRBJ2-5 | TRBV27 | CASTKGTSGGMETQYF | TGTGCCAGCACCAAAGGGACTAGCGGGGGTATGGAGACCCAGTACTTC
TRBD1 | few | TRBJ1-5 | TRBV27 | CASGSGTGGMRSNQPQHF | TGTGCCAGCGGTTCAGGGACAGGGGGAATGAGGAGCAATCAGCCCCAGCATTTT
TRBD2 | NA | TRBJ2-2 | TRBV9 | CASSVWTSANTGELFF | TGTGCCAGCAGCGTCTGGACTAGCGCTAACACCGGGGAGCTGTTTTTT
NA | NA | TRBJ1-2 | TRBV28 | CASATQFNYGYTF | TGTGCCAGCGCTACCCAATTTAACTATGGCTACACCTTC
NA | NA | TRBJ1-1 | TRBV2 | CASSFMNTEAFF | TGTGCCAGCAGTTTTATGAACACTGAAGCTTTCTTT
TRBD1 | NA | TRBJ2-7 | TRBV28 | CASSPGQSYEQYF | TGTGCCAGCAGTCCGGGACAGTCCTACGAGCAGTACTTC
NA | NA | TRBJ1-1 | TRBV5-5 | CASSLTGNTEAFF | TGTGCCAGCAGCTTGACAGGGAACACTGAAGCTTTCTTT
NA | NA | TRBJ2-2 | TRBV2 | CASVLGGELFF | TGTGCCAGTGTACTAGGCGGGGAGCTGTTTTTT
TRBD2 | NA | TRBJ2-7 | TRBV7-2 | CASSLGGTRAEQYF | TGTGCCAGCAGCTTAGGCGGGACTAGGGCCGAGCAGTACTTC
TRBD1 | NA | TRBJ1-4 | TRBV6-1 | CASSEASGDRGGEKLFF | TGTGCCAGCAGTGAAGCGTCGGGGGACAGGGGAGGTGAAAAACTGTTTTTT
TRBD2 | NA | TRBJ2-1 | TRBV6-5 | CASSYGTSGGEQFF | TGTGCCAGCAGTTACGGGACTAGCGGCGGGGAGCAGTTCTTC
TRBD1 | NA | TRBJ1-2 | TRBV30 | CAWNRGFSQTNYGYTF | TGTGCCTGGAACAGGGGCTTCTCTCAAACTAACTATGGCTACACCTTC
NA | NA | TRBJ2-7 | TRBV7-9 | CASSYRDTSYEQYF | TGTGCCAGCAGCTACCGGGACACCTCCTACGAGCAGTACTTC
TRBD1 | NA | TRBJ1-5 | TRBV18 | CASSLTGPEGNQPQHF | TGTGCCAGTTCCTTGACAGGGCCAGAAGGCAATCAGCCCCAGCATTTT
TRBD2 | NA | TRBJ2-7 | TRBV2 | CASSKERGYSYEQYF | TGTGCCAGCAGTAAGGAGCGGGGGTATTCCTACGAGCAGTACTTC
TRBD2 | few | TRBJ2-1 | TRBV28 | CASITSGGAYNEQFF | TGTGCCAGCATTACAAGCGGGGGGGCCTACAATGAGCAGTTCTTC
NA | NA | TRBJ2-5 | TRBV5-1 | CASSLKQPKETQYF | TGCGCCAGCAGCTTGAAACAGCCTAAAGAGACCCAGTACTTC
TRBD1 | NA | TRBJ2-3 | TRBV9 | CASSSDRGRRIDTQYF | TGTGCCAGCAGCAGTGACAGGGGGCGCCGGATAGATACGCAGTATTTT
NA | NA | TRBJ2-2 | TRBV30 | CAWSAPYRGGDSGELFF | TGTGCCTGGAGTGCACCTTACCGGGGAGGAGATTCCGGGGAGCTGTTTTTT
NA | NA | TRBJ1-2 | TRBV28 | CASSSRDYGYTF | TGTGCCAGCAGTTCGAGAGACTATGGCTACACCTTC
TRBD1 | NA | TRBJ1-2 | TRBV19 | CASTPQGVKFDGYTF | TGTGCCAGTACCCCCCAGGGGGTTAAGTTCGATGGCTACACCTTC
NA | NA | TRBJ2-5 | TRBV15 | CATRKLGPLGEETQYF | TGTGCCACCCGAAAACTAGGCCCCCTTGGGGAGGAGACCCAGTACTTC
NA | NA | TRBJ2-6 | TRBV27 | CASSPGAGVWAGANVLTF | TGTGCCAGCAGCCCCGGAGCAGGGGTCTGGGCAGGGGCCAACGTCCTGACTTTC